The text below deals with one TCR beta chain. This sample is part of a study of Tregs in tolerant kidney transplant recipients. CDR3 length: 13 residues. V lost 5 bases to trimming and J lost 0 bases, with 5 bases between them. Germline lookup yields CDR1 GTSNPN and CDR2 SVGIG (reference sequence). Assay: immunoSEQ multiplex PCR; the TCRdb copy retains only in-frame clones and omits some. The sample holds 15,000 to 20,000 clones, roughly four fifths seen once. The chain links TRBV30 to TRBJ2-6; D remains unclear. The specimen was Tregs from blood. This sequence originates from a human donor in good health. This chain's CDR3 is CAWRISGANVLTF. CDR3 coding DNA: TGTGCCTGGCGGATCTCTGGGGCCAACGTCCTGACTTTC.